The 7 T cell receptor beta chains below were found in one sample sequenced in a study of blood T cell repertoires in COVID-19. Some clones are missing from TCRdb's copy, which holds only in-frame ones; the method was immunoSEQ multiplex PCR. The repertoire consists of 90,000 to 120,000 clones, with 88% occurring once and the leading ten covering about 6.8%. What was sequenced was peripheral blood. The source is a man aged 50-60 years with active or convalescent COVID-19.

This chain links TRBV23-1 with TRBJ1-4; maybe TRBD1 (6 bases). TRBV23-1 is noted as an ORF with a role that remains uncertain. V lost 7 bases to trimming and J lost 4 bases, with 13 bases between them. The CDR3 has 14 amino acids. Here the CDR3 reads CASTPQGYNEKLFF. The CDR3 DNA is TGCGCCAGCACCCCACAGGGCTATAATGAAAAACTGTTTTTT.

The V gene is TRBV5-4, the J gene TRBJ2-7; D is perhaps TRBD1 (6 bases). Germline CDR1 reads SGHNT; CDR2 reads YYREEE (reference sequence). This CDR3 comprises 14 residues. Trimming pared 4 bases from V and 1 base from J, leaving 12 bases between. CDR3 DNA sequence: TGTGCCAGCAGCCCGGACAGCTTTTCCTACGAGCAGTACTTC. It is translated as CASSPDSFSYEQYF.

The chain has TRBV10-3 and TRBJ2-1; possible D gene TRBD2, 6 bases. The CDR3 contains 14 residues. The V and J ends lost 3 bases and 5 bases respectively, with 11 bases between them. Germline V lookup: CDR1 ENHRY, CDR2 SYGVKD. This CDR3 reads CAISEDGGNNEQFF. The CDR3 nucleotides read TGTGCCATCAGTGAAGACGGAGGGAACAATGAGCAGTTCTTC.

The rearrangement uses TRBV28 and TRBJ2-7, with TRBD1 matching over 9 bases. The CDR3 contains 17 residues. The V and J ends lost 6 bases and 8 bases, in that order; junction bases with no gene match: 20. Germline CDR1 MDHEN, CDR2 SYDVKM. The CDR3 bases are TGTGCCAGCAGCCCACCCCGGACAGGGGCACGATCTACGAAGCAGTACTTC. Its protein product is CASSPPRTGARSTKQYF.

The CDR3 nucleotides read TGTGCCAGCACCACACTACAGGGTAGGGCGTTCTTC. Translated, it gives CASTTLQGRAFF. V is TRBV6-5 and J is TRBJ2-1; D is possibly TRBD1 (6 bases). CDR1 and CDR2 (germline): MNHEY, SVGAGI. Trimming took off 7 bases at V and 15 bases at J, with 19 bases between the two ends. CDR3 length equals 12 residues.

The rearrangement joins TRBV5-4 to TRBJ2-3; D call uncertain. V shed 1 base and J shed 2 bases, with 8 bases lying between them. Germline CDR1 is SGHNT and CDR2 is YYREEE (reference sequence). This CDR3 comprises 14 residues. The CDR3, as DNA: TGTGCCAGCAGCTTGTCTCTATCCACAGATACGCAGTATTTT. Protein sequence: CASSLSLSTDTQYF.

This chain links TRBV18 with TRBJ2-3; D is perhaps TRBD2 (6 bases). This CDR3 is built from 15 residues. The ends were cut back, 3 bases at V and 0 bases at J, with 10 bases in the middle. The germline V gene has CDR1 KGHSH and CDR2 LQKENI. CDR3 DNA: TGTGCCAGCTCACCCTCCGGGACTAGCACAGATACGCAGTATTTT. It yields the protein CASSPSGTSTDTQYF.